This T cell receptor (beta chain) emerged from a study of post-analysis software for immune sequencing data. This clonotype occurred a few times. A read error may account for a junction end that differs from germline. TCR beta cDNA libraries included unique molecular identifiers. TCRdb analysed the PCR reads with MiXCR anew, one entry per CDR3 protein. The sample has fewer than 600,000 distinct CDR3 sequences; under 55% are singletons. This sequence originates from a girl aged 5-17 years with multiple sclerosis. What was sequenced was blood.

DNA of the CDR3: TGTGCCAGCAGCCTTAGCGGGAGAGTGAGCAATGAGCAGTTCTTT. Encoded protein: CASSLSGRVSNEQFF. The rearrangement uses TRBV6-2 or TRBV6-3 and TRBJ2-1, with 9 nucleotides matching TRBD2. Germline V CDR1 and CDR2: MNHEY, SVGEGT. The CDR3 has 15 residues.